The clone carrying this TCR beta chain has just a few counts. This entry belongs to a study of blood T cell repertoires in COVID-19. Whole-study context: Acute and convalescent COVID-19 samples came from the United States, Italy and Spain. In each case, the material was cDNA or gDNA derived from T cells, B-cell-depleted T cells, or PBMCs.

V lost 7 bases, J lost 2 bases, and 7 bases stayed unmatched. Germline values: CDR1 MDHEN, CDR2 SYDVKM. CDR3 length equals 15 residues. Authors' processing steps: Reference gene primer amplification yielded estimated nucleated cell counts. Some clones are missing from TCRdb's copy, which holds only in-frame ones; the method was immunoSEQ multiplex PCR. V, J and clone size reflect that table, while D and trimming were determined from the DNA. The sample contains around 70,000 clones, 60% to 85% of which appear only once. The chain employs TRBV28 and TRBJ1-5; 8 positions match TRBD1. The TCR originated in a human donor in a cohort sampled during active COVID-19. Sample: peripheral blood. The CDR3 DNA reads TGTGCCAGCAAATCACCGACAGGGGGCAATCAGCCCCAGCATTTT. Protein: CASKSPTGGNQPQHF. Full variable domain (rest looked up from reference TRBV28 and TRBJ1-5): DVKVTQSSRYLVKRTGEKVFLECVQDMDHENMFWYRQDPGLGLRLIYFSYDVKMKEKGDIPEGYSVSREKKERFSLILESASTNQTSMYLCASKSPTGGNQPQHFGDGTRLSIL.